This passage covers 23 T cell receptor beta chains from one sample sequenced in a study of T cells in Graves' hyperthyroidism and ophthalmopathy. Researchers amplified the TCR beta CDR3 regions from RNA transcripts. The study used the HTBI primer set for a first-round RT-PCR of the TCR CDR3. TCRdb re-called the multiplex PCR reads with MiXCR, one entry per CDR3 protein. The sample has about 560,000 distinct CDR3 sequences; about 45% are singletons. The sequenced sample was peripheral blood or thyroid tissue (not recorded which). The receptors shown here come from a woman younger than 30 with Graves' hyperthyroidism.

The chain uses TRBV19 and TRBJ2-5; possibly TRBD1 or TRBD2 for D (7 bases each). The CDR3 is made up of 15 amino acids. Trimming took off 11 bases at V and 5 bases at J, with 24 bases between the two ends. CDR1 is LNHDA, CDR2 SQIVND, per germline (reference sequence). The CDR3 DNA sequence: TGTGCCTGGAGACCGGGACAGTTAGCGGGTGAGACCCAGTACTTC. This translates into CAWRPGQLAGETQYF.

The chain recombines TRBV10-3 with TRBJ2-2; maybe TRBD2 (5 bases). The CDR3 consists of 15 residues. CDR1 is ENHRY and CDR2 is SYGVKD in the germline V gene. V was trimmed by 4 bases and J by 4 bases, leaving 13 bases between them. The CDR3 region has the DNA TGTGCCATCAGTGGGCTAGCCTCGGGCACCGGGGAGCTGTTTTTT. Translated: CAISGLASGTGELFF.

V gene TRBV5-1 combines with J gene TRBJ2-7; the D is unclear. CDR1 and CDR2 from the germline V gene are SGHRS and YFSETQ. Deletions cut 0 bases from V and 7 bases from J, with 5 bases between. This CDR3 comprises 11 residues. The CDR3 spells CASSLDNEQYF. The CDR3 DNA reads as TGCGCCAGCAGCTTGGATAATGAGCAGTACTTC.

The table lists this clonotype with a few counts. This rearrangement joins TRBV4-1 to TRBJ2-7; TRBD2 matches 7 bases. Germline V gives CDR1 MGHRA, CDR2 YSYEKL. The CDR3 extends over 13 amino acids. The ends lost 7 bases at V and 2 bases at J; junction bases unmatched: 5. CDR3: CASKQGLTYEQYF. The CDR3 nucleotides read TGCGCCAGCAAGCAGGGACTAACCTACGAGCAGTACTTC.

J is TRBJ1-1 and V is TRBV7-9, with D maybe TRBD1 (5 bases). Germline CDR1 is SEHNR and CDR2 is FQNEAQ (reference sequence). The V gene lost 8 bases and the J gene lost 1 base, with 17 bases spanning the gap. The CDR3 has 15 residues. The CDR3 nucleotides are TGTGCCAGCTCCCCGCCAGGGCGGAGGAACACTGAAGCTTTCTTT. It is translated as CASSPPGRRNTEAFF.

The rearrangement uses TRBV20-1 and TRBJ2-5; TRBD2 matches at 7 bases. The germline gives CDR1 DFQATT, CDR2 SNEGSKA (reference sequence). CDR3 length: 16 residues. The J segment lost 1 base and the V segment lost 0 bases, leaving 8 bases of the junction unmatched. CDR3 sequence (DNA): TGCAGTGCTAGAGATGGAGGCGGGAGATCCCAAGAGACCCAGTACTTC. This sequence encodes CSARDGGGRSQETQYF.

This chain links TRBV29-1 with TRBJ2-7; the D call may be TRBD1 or TRBD2 (5 bases each). V was pared by 0 bases and J by 2 bases, with 11 bases between. The V gene's germline CDR1 is SQVTM and CDR2 ANQGSEA. The CDR3 consists of 14 residues. In nucleotides, the CDR3 is TGCAGCGTTGAAGATCGGGACGAGGCCTACGAGCAGTACTTC. Its protein product is CSVEDRDEAYEQYF.

Remarks on this clonotype: A much bigger clone sits one base away, suggesting this may be a read error. The chain joins TRBV19 to TRBJ2-6; D ambiguous. The germline V gene encodes CDR1 LNHDA and CDR2 SQIVND (reference sequence). The V gene lost 5 bases and the J gene lost 3 bases, with 8 bases spanning the gap. The CDR3 length is 14 residues. The CDR3 DNA reads as TGTGCCAGTAGTCCCCTCCTTGGGGCCAACGTCCTGACTTTC. This translates into CASSPLLGANVLTF.

The genes are TRBV19 and TRBJ2-5; TRBD1 or TRBD2 may be the D gene (6 bases each). Germline CDR1 is LNHDA and CDR2 is SQIVND (reference sequence). With 4 bases removed from V and 2 bases from J, the gap between germline ends came to 20 bases. The CDR3 has 17 residues. The CDR3 loop is CASSKGGTRYLQETQYF. The CDR3 coding sequence is TGTGCCAGTAGTAAGGGGGGCACCCGGTACCTTCAAGAGACCCAGTACTTC.

This clonotype occurred a few times. The chain employs TRBV9 and TRBJ2-7; D not certain. V dropped 1 base and J dropped 6 bases, with 11 bases sitting between them. The length of the CDR3 is 13 residues. Per the germline V gene, CDR1 is SGDLS and CDR2 is YYNGEE. Here the CDR3 reads CASSVSGLGEQYF. The DNA for the CDR3 is TGTGCCAGCAGCGTATCAGGTTTGGGCGAGCAGTACTTC. The variable domain in full, completed from reference TRBV9 and TRBJ2-7, reads DSGVTQTPKHLITATGQRVTLRCSPRSGDLSVYWYQQSLDQGLQFLIQYYNGEERAKGNILERFSAQQFPDLHSELNLSSLELGDSALYFCASSVSGLGEQYFGPGTRLTVT.

This clonotype has more than one count but fewer than ten. The V gene is TRBV20-1, the J gene TRBJ1-2; possibly TRBD1 for D (6 bases). This CDR3 region has 13 residues. Per germline, CDR1 DFQATT and CDR2 SNEGSKA (reference sequence). The V end was cut by 0 bases, the J end by 2 bases, with 7 bases between. DNA of the CDR3: TGCAGTGCTAGAGACCAGGGGAACTATGGCTACACCTTC. Translation: CSARDQGNYGYTF.

The CDR3 DNA is TGTGCCAGCAGCGTAGTGGACACGGATGAAAAACTGTTTTTT. The encoded protein is CASSVVDTDEKLFF. The V and J genes are TRBV9 and TRBJ1-4, with D possibly TRBD1 on 5 matching bases. This CDR3 has 14 residues. Germline assignment: CDR1 SGDLS and CDR2 YYNGEE. The ends were cut back, 0 bases at V and 6 bases at J, with 9 bases in the middle.

The rearrangement joins TRBV20-1 to TRBJ1-1; D gene uncertain. Trimming pared 2 bases from V and 2 bases from J, leaving 12 bases between. Germline CDR1 and CDR2: DFQATT and SNEGSKA (reference sequence). The CDR3 runs to 14 residues. CDR3 protein: CSARSRKINTEAFF. CDR3 nucleotide sequence: TGCAGTGCTAGATCGAGGAAGATTAACACTGAAGCTTTCTTT.

The chain couples TRBV25-1 to TRBJ2-6; TRBD2 is a possible D gene (5 bases). Looked up from germline, CDR1 is MGHDK and CDR2 is SYGVNS. Trimming pared 6 bases from V and 3 bases from J, leaving 12 bases between. This CDR3 region has 15 residues. As DNA, the CDR3 is TGTGCCAGCAGCGTAGACGGGGATGGGGCCAACGTCCTGACTTTC. As protein: CASSVDGDGANVLTF.

This chain links TRBV25-1 with TRBJ2-5; no definite D call. The V end was cut by 4 bases, the J end by 5 bases, with 14 bases between. CDR1 and CDR2 from the germline V gene are MGHDK and SYGVNS. The CDR3 consists of 14 residues. The CDR3 protein is CASSADLIAETQYF. As DNA, the CDR3 is TGTGCCAGCAGTGCAGACTTGATCGCGGAGACCCAGTACTTC.

The chain has TRBV12-3 or TRBV12-4 and TRBJ2-7; 7 bases align to TRBD2. This CDR3 contains 16 residues. The V gene end was trimmed by 6 bases and the J gene end by 3 bases; junction bases not matched to a gene: 14. The CDR3 coding sequence is TGTGCCAGCAGCTTATCGATCGGGGAGGGCCTCTACGAGCAGTACTTC. This translates into CASSLSIGEGLYEQYF.

The chain is built from TRBV20-1 and TRBJ2-6, with D possibly being TRBD1 or TRBD2 (6 bases each). The CDR3 loop spans 17 amino acids. The germline gives CDR1 DFQATT, CDR2 SNEGSKA (reference sequence). The ends were cut back, 1 base at V and 2 bases at J, with 15 bases in the middle. The CDR3 reads CSARAGAGNTGANVLTF. Here the CDR3 DNA reads TGCAGTGCTAGAGCGGGGGCTGGGAACACTGGGGCCAACGTCCTGACTTTC.

This clonotype showed up many times. In DNA form, the CDR3 reads TGTGCCAGCAGTTTTGAGGGACAGGGGAGTGGCTACACCTTC. It encodes CASSFEGQGSGYTF. The chain couples TRBV7-3 to TRBJ1-2; 10 nucleotides align to TRBD1. Germline-derived CDR1 and CDR2 are SGHTA and FQGTGA. There are 14 residues in the CDR3. Losses at the gene ends were 6 bases for V and 7 bases for J; bases not matched to a gene: 8.

This clonotype occurred a few times. V and J are TRBV7-9 and TRBJ1-1; 9 bases line up with TRBD1. The trim removed 5 bases at V and 8 bases at J, leaving 12 bases unmatched. CDR1 SEHNR and CDR2 FQNEAQ come from the germline V gene (reference sequence). CDR3 length: 15 residues. In DNA form, the CDR3 reads TGTGCCAGCAGCCAGACTGGACAGGGGACCCCCGAAGCTTTCTTT. Its translation: CASSQTGQGTPEAFF.

Details on this clonotype: Because the CDR3 is missing its conserved closing phenylalanine or tryptophan, this is likely a read error. This rearrangement joins TRBV11-2 to TRBJ1-2; TRBD1 aligns across 9 bases. CDR1 and CDR2 (germline): SGHAT, FQNNGV. The CDR3 runs to 12 residues. Trimming took 6 bases from V and 5 from J; bases not matched to a gene: 1. CDR3 DNA: TGTGCCAGCAGGACAGGGGGATATGGCTACACCTCC. Protein: CASRTGGYGYTS.

This clonotype was picked up one time. The DNA for the CDR3 is TGTGCCATCAGTGAGAGGACTCTGGACGAGCAGTACTTC. Translation gives CAISERTLDEQYF. This chain uses TRBV10-3 with TRBJ2-7; TRBD2 is a possible D gene (5 bases). The CDR3 runs 13 residues. V was pared by 2 bases and J by 5 bases, with 10 bases between. Per the germline V gene, CDR1 is ENHRY and CDR2 is SYGVKD.

This clonotype came up many times. The rearrangement uses TRBV12-3 or TRBV12-4 and TRBJ2-7, with a weak D call TRBD1 (6 bases). Trimming shortened V by 5 bases and J by 8 bases, and 16 bases separated the two germline ends. The CDR3 runs 13 residues. Here the CDR3 reads CASSPNRAWKQYF. Here the CDR3 DNA reads TGTGCCAGCAGTCCGAACAGGGCCTGGAAGCAGTACTTC.

V and J are TRBV15 and TRBJ1-2; 10 bases are shared with TRBD1. CDR3 size: 16 residues. V was clipped by 3 bases and J by 7 bases; unmatched bases: 11. Germline lookup yields CDR1 LNHNV and CDR2 YYDKDF (reference sequence). CDR3 coding DNA: TGTGCCACCAGCAGTTTTACGACCGGGACAGGGGTTGGCTACACCTTC. Amino acids: CATSSFTTGTGVGYTF.